This T cell receptor beta chain emerged from a study of cytomegalovirus exposure and HLA in healthy donors. Germline CDR1 SGHRS, CDR2 YFSETQ. Trimming cost V 1 base and J 2 bases, with 9 bases left between them. The CDR3 contains 14 residues. Primers: 60 Vbeta forward and 13 Jbeta reverse. This table comes from immunoSEQ multiplex PCR, and its TCRdb copy is limited to in-frame clones, with some not included. The data hold 250,000 to 350,000 clones, with roughly 80% observed a single time. This clone was detected a few times. The chain joins TRBV5-1 to TRBJ1-1; no definite D call. The sequence came from a girl aged 2 to 10 in good health and CMV-seronegative. Sequenced: PBMCs. The chain's CDR3 is CASSLSDPNTEAFF. The CDR3 nucleotides are TGCGCCAGCAGCTTGTCAGATCCAAACACTGAAGCTTTCTTT.